This T cell receptor beta chain was documented in a study of cytomegalovirus exposure and HLA in healthy donors. This CDR3 contains 16 residues. The germline V gene encodes CDR1 SGDLS and CDR2 YYNGEE. V was trimmed by 3 bases and J by 6 bases, leaving 19 bases between them. The PCR ran on 60 Vbeta and 13 Jbeta primers. Assay: immunoSEQ multiplex PCR; the TCRdb copy retains only in-frame clones and omits some. The table records roughly 150,000 clones, about three quarters of them present only once. The sample consisted of PBMCs. This rearrangement joins TRBV9 to TRBJ2-1; possible D gene TRBD1, 7 bases. The receptor was derived from a man younger than 45 in good health and CMV-seropositive. The CDR3 coding sequence is TGTGCCAGCAGCGGGGGGGACAGAAGTCTTGGCAATGAGCAGTTCTTC. This codes for CASSGGDRSLGNEQFF.